These 11 T cell receptor beta chains were all obtained from the same sample, sequenced in a study of cytomegalovirus exposure and HLA in healthy donors (dated by TCRdb to the late 2010s). The protocol used for the library was the immunoSEQ multiplex PCR assay. For the multiplex PCR, a mixture combining 60 forward primers for TCR Vbeta segments and 13 reverse primers for TCR Jbeta segments was used. TCRdb took this table from immuneACCESS and kept in-frame rearrangements with V and J called. Such tables lack part of the clones; where checked against another copy, unresolved V genes explain under half of the gap, and the rest is unexplained. For this sample the table gives about 98,000 clones, of which less than 85% were detected only once. The top ten hold around 1.8% of the sample. The sample consisted of PBMCs. The receptors stem from a male donor in good health and CMV-seronegative.

The CDR3 reads CSVDPTPGRGFDGYTF. The CDR3, as DNA: TGCAGCGTCGACCCTACCCCGGGCAGGGGATTCGATGGCTACACCTTC. V and J are TRBV29-1 and TRBJ1-2; a weak D match, TRBD1 (6 bases). CDR1 and CDR2 from the germline V gene are SQVTM and ANQGSEA. V was clipped by 6 bases and J by 6 bases, with 26 bases between them. The CDR3 runs to 16 residues. The whole variable domain, remainder taken from reference TRBV29-1 and TRBJ1-2, is SAVISQKPSRDICQRGTSLTIQCQVDSQVTMMFWYRQQPGQSLTLIATANQGSEATYESGFVIDKFPISRPNLTFSTLTVSNMSPEDSSIYLCSVDPTPGRGFDGYTFGSGTRLTVV.

The chain carries TRBV7-9 and TRBJ2-1, with 9 positions matching TRBD1. Germline CDR1 is SEHNR and CDR2 is FQNEAQ (reference sequence). J lost 1 base, V lost 7 bases, and 11 bases had no gene match. CDR3 size: 17 residues. The CDR3 DNA follows: TGTGCCAGCACCCAATCAAGGACAGGGGTTTCCTACAATGAGCAGTTCTTC. Protein product: CASTQSRTGVSYNEQFF.

This clone appeared a few times. The chain recombines TRBV5-8 with TRBJ1-4; D may be TRBD1 (5 bases). V was pared by 4 bases and J by 5 bases, with 15 bases between. There are 15 residues in the CDR3. Germline loops: CDR1 SGHTS, CDR2 YDEGEE. The CDR3 DNA sequence: TGTGCCAGCAGCCCGGGGGGGGGTCTGAATGAAAAACTGTTTTTT. Translated: CASSPGGGLNEKLFF.

V and J are TRBV2 and TRBJ2-5; 14 bases line up with TRBD2. Germline trimming cut 5 bases from V and 4 bases from J; bases unmatched to any gene: 9. Germline-derived CDR1 and CDR2 are SNHLY and FYNNEI. This CDR3 spans 17 amino acids. CDR3 bases: TGTGCCAGCAGTTTCACCGGGACTAGCGGGAGCCGAGAGACCCAGTACTTC. Encoded protein: CASSFTGTSGSRETQYF.

The chain uses TRBV5-6 and TRBJ2-7; D possibly corresponds to TRBD1 (5 bases). CDR1 SGHDT and CDR2 YYEEEE come from the germline V gene. V lost 4 bases, J lost 3 bases, and 11 bases lay in between. The CDR3 sequence is 13 residues long. The CDR3 DNA reads TGTGCCAGCAGCCAGGACACTCTCTACGAGCAGTACTTC. Amino acid sequence: CASSQDTLYEQYF.

The CDR3 is CASSHPGQGGQPQHF. The CDR3 region has the DNA TGTGCCAGCAGTCATCCGGGACAGGGGGGGCAGCCCCAGCATTTT. The V gene is TRBV6-6, the J gene TRBJ1-5, with 11 bases fitting TRBD1. The CDR3 runs 15 residues. Unmatched junction bases numbered 7, after V lost 5 bases and J lost 7 bases. CDR1 is MNHNY and CDR2 is SVGAGI in the germline V gene (reference sequence).

This clone was counted between two and nine times. The chain carries TRBV9 and TRBJ1-6; maybe TRBD1 (5 bases). Trimming left V 3 bases short and J 7 bases short, with 14 bases between. Germline loops: CDR1 SGDLS, CDR2 YYNGEE. This CDR3 is built from 15 residues. The CDR3 nucleotides read TGTGCCAGCAGCGCCGCCGGGAGGGGAAATTCACCCCTCCACTTT. Its protein is CASSAAGRGNSPLHF.

The chain recombines TRBV21-1 with TRBJ2-5; the DNA was not compared with TRBD1, the D call given in the table. TRBV21-1 is listed as a pseudogene. This CDR3 is 18 amino acids long. The CDR3 protein is CASEDGCFTGQGEGTQYF. The CDR3 nucleotides are TGTGCCAGCGAGGATGGTTGCTTCACGGGACAGGGGGAAGGGACCCAGTACTTC.

The chain uses TRBV4-3 and TRBJ2-2, with a weak D call TRBD2 (6 bases). This CDR3 region has 15 residues. The ends were cut back, 4 bases at V and 6 bases at J, with 15 bases in the middle. Germline loops: CDR1 LGHNA, CDR2 YSLEER. The CDR3 DNA sequence: TGCGCCAGCAGCCCTCGACTAGTATCTGCCGGGGAGCTGTTTTTT. This sequence encodes CASSPRLVSAGELFF.

This sequence joins TRBV29-1 and TRBJ1-1; a weak D match, TRBD1 (6 bases). The germline V and J ends were trimmed by 4 bases and 10 bases, with 16 bases remaining between them. The CDR3 sequence is 12 residues long. CDR1 and CDR2 (germline): SQVTM, ANQGSEA. CDR3 DNA: TGCAGCGTTGTAGGCGGGGAGGGGGGAGCTTTCTTT. The encoded protein is CSVVGGEGGAFF.

A single count supports this clone. Other DNA sequences in the same sample also yield this CDR3. The chain links TRBV5-1 to TRBJ1-2, with 7 bases matching TRBD1. The CDR3 runs to 15 residues. The V and J ends lost 5 bases and 3 bases, in that order; junction bases with no gene match: 10. In germline, CDR1 is SGHRS, CDR2 YFSETQ. As DNA, the CDR3 is TGCGCCAGCAGTTCCAACAGGGGTATCGACTATGGCTACACCTTC. Residues: CASSSNRGIDYGYTF.